The T cell receptor beta chain described here comes from a study of OX40 agonist ivuxolimab in advanced cancers. CDR1 and CDR2 (germline): SNHLY, FYNNEI. Germline trimming cut 2 bases from V and 9 bases from J; bases unmatched to any gene: 9. The CDR3 sequence is 15 residues long. Method: immunoSEQ multiplex PCR; TCRdb's copy keeps in-frame clones and lacks some. The table includes approximately 64,000 clones, around four fifths detected once. Source: CD4+ or CD8+ T cells sorted from blood, taken in a trial of the OX40 agonist ivuxolimab. This TCR was sampled from an adult with an advanced solid tumor such as melanoma, head and neck, liver or kidney cancer. This sequence joins TRBV2 and TRBJ1-2; 10 nucleotides agree with TRBD1. CDR3 region: CASSESVPGQGSYTF. The CDR3 coding sequence is TGTGCCAGCAGTGAATCCGTCCCGGGACAGGGGAGCTACACCTTC.